This entry lists 15 T cell receptor beta chains sequenced from one sample in a study of cytomegalovirus exposure and HLA in healthy donors. With 60 Vbeta and 13 Jbeta primers, the PCR was carried out. TCRdb's table, derived via immunoSEQ multiplex PCR, lists solely in-frame clones and lacks some. This sample yields about 130,000 clones, of which about 80% are seen a single time; 2% to 2.5% belongs to the top ten. The sample consisted of PBMCs. The receptor set was obtained from a young man in good health and CMV-seronegative.

The table lists this clone with a few counts. The V call is TRBV13, the J call TRBJ2-1, with a tentative D call TRBD2 (6 bases). The CDR3 is made up of 12 amino acids. V lost 5 bases and J lost 7, with 9 bases in between. Germline lookup yields CDR1 PRHDT and CDR2 FYEKMQ (reference sequence). CDR3 loop: CASSDRGNEQFF. In DNA, the CDR3 is TGTGCCAGCAGCGACCGGGGGAATGAGCAGTTCTTC.

The genes are TRBV27 and TRBJ2-7; 15 nucleotides agree with TRBD2. Trimming at V came to 3 bases and at J to 4 bases, leaving 1 base not matched to a gene. The germline gives CDR1 MNHEY, CDR2 SMNVEV (reference sequence). This CDR3 has 15 amino acids. The CDR3 here is CASSFGTSGRYEQYF. The CDR3 DNA sequence: TGTGCCAGCAGTTTCGGGACTAGCGGGAGGTACGAGCAGTACTTC.

The CDR3: CATSRDRGTGAAFF. DNA for the CDR3: TGTGCCACCAGCAGAGATCGGGGAACAGGGGCGGCTTTCTTT. This chain connects TRBV15 to TRBJ1-1, with TRBD1 matching 7 bases. The J segment lost 11 bases and the V segment lost 0 bases, leaving 9 bases of the junction unmatched. The CDR3 length is 14 residues. The germline V gene has CDR1 LNHNV and CDR2 YYDKDF (reference sequence). Looking up the rest from reference TRBV15 and TRBJ1-1 gives the full variable domain: DAMVIQNPRYQVTQFGKPVTLSCSQTLNHNVMYWYQQKSSQAPKLLFHYYDKDFNNEADTPDNFQSRRPNTSFCFLDIRSPGLGDTAMYLCATSRDRGTGAAFFGQGTRLTVV.

DNA of the CDR3: TGCGCCAGCAGCCAAGATCGGAGGCTCTCTGGGGCCAACGTCCTGACTTTC. It is translated as CASSQDRRLSGANVLTF. This chain connects TRBV4-3 to TRBJ2-6; TRBD2 is a possible D gene (5 bases). CDR3 length equals 17 residues. In germline, CDR1 is LGHNA, CDR2 YSLEER. The V gene lost 0 bases and the J gene lost 0 bases, with 9 bases spanning the gap.

The rearrangement uses TRBV4-2 and TRBJ2-3; D not resolved. Trimming took 6 bases from V and 2 from J, leaving 15 bases between them. The CDR3 has 15 residues. From germline, CDR1 is LGHNA and CDR2 YNFKEQ. The CDR3 reads CASRYLGQHTDTQYF. CDR3 bases: TGTGCCAGCAGGTATCTTGGGCAGCACACAGATACGCAGTATTTT.

V and J are TRBV27 and TRBJ1-2; D perhaps matches TRBD1 (5 bases). The CDR3 runs to 16 residues. V lost 5 bases and J 2 bases, leaving 18 bases between the germline ends. The V gene's germline CDR1 is MNHEY and CDR2 SMNVEV (reference sequence). The CDR3 loop is CASSPRVFGGNYGYTF. DNA for the CDR3: TGTGCCAGCAGTCCCCGGGTCTTTGGGGGGAACTATGGCTACACCTTC.

This chain connects TRBV12-2 to TRBJ2-1; the table's D call, TRBD2, was not checked against the DNA. TRBV12-2 is recorded as a pseudogene. The CDR3 extends over 16 amino acids. CDR3 sequence: CASRLGGLAGEYEQFF. In nucleotides, the CDR3 is TGTGCAAGTCGCTTAGGAGGACTAGCGGGAGAGTATGAGCAGTTCTTC.

The rearrangement uses TRBV30 and TRBJ1-6; 10 bases line up with TRBD1. CDR1 is GTSNPN, CDR2 SVGIG, per germline (reference sequence). This CDR3 region has 15 residues. Germline trimming cut 0 bases from V and 9 bases from J; bases unmatched to any gene: 5. The CDR3 region has the DNA TGTGCCTGGAGTGTAGTGGGACAGGGGAGTTCACCCCTCCACTTT. Encoded protein: CAWSVVGQGSSPLHF.

The CDR3 is CASRAKIEVPAFF. CDR3 in DNA: TGTGCCAGCAGGGCCAAGATCGAAGTCCCAGCTTTCTTT. This chain uses TRBV2 with TRBJ1-1; D is unresolved. Germline-derived CDR1 and CDR2 are SNHLY and FYNNEI. Trimming took 6 bases from V and 10 from J, leaving 18 bases between them. The length of the CDR3 is 13 residues.

The chain combines TRBV5-1 with TRBJ2-7, with 9 bases that match TRBD2. The CDR3 is made up of 17 amino acids. J gave up 6 bases and V 6 bases, and 19 bases lay outside the gene matches. CDR1 is SGHRS and CDR2 is YFSETQ in the germline V gene. In DNA form, the CDR3 reads TGCGCCAGCACCAACACGCCGCTGGCTAGCGGGACTTCCGAGCAGTACTTC. Protein sequence: CASTNTPLASGTSEQYF.

The chain combines TRBV9 with TRBJ2-2; 10 positions agree with TRBD1. Germline loops: CDR1 SGDLS, CDR2 YYNGEE. CDR3 length: 15 residues. After removal of 2 bases from V and 3 bases from J, the junction contained 1 base not matched to a gene. In DNA, the CDR3 is TGTGCCAGCAGCGTGGGACAGGGGTACACCGGGGAGCTGTTTTTT. The encoded protein is CASSVGQGYTGELFF.

The CDR3 nucleotides are TGCGCCAGCAGTGAGTCCGTGGCTAGCGGGATCGGTTGGGATACGCAGTATTTT. This translates into CASSESVASGIGWDTQYF. The chain carries TRBV10-2 and TRBJ2-3; 9 positions agree with TRBD2. In germline, CDR1 is WSHSY, CDR2 SAAADI. Trimming cost V 0 bases and J 6 bases; bases outside gene matches: 13. This CDR3 comprises 18 residues.

This chain uses TRBV28 with TRBJ2-7; the match to TRBD2 covers 7 bases. The germline gives CDR1 MDHEN, CDR2 SYDVKM. This CDR3 spans 12 amino acids. V trimming: 7 bases; J trimming: 12 bases; junction bases outside the gene matches: 12. CDR3 coding DNA: TGTGCCAGCACCAATACGCGGGGGAAAGGGTACTTC. It specifies CASTNTRGKGYF.

The gene calls are TRBV7-3 and TRBJ1-2; 7 positions agree with TRBD1. The CDR3 runs 16 residues. Germline V lookup: CDR1 SGHTA, CDR2 FQGTGA. Losses at the gene ends were 5 bases for V and 3 bases for J; bases not matched to a gene: 12. The CDR3 bases are TGTGCCAGCAGCAACCCAACGACAGGGTGGGACTATGGCTACACCTTC. Translating it yields CASSNPTTGWDYGYTF.

This chain links TRBV5-1 with TRBJ2-3, with 13 bases fitting TRBD2. The CDR3 totals 16 residues. Germline V gives CDR1 SGHRS, CDR2 YFSETQ. Germline trimming cut 3 bases from V and 10 bases from J; bases unmatched to any gene: 11. The CDR3 region has the DNA TGCGCCAGCAGCTCAGGACTAGCGGGAGACGGGTCTTCGCAGTATTTT. This codes for CASSSGLAGDGSSQYF.